The source of this TCR beta chain is a study of blood T cell repertoires in COVID-19. Whole-study context: The United States, Italy and Spain were the sources of the acute and convalescent COVID-19 samples. Sources were T cells, B-cell-depleted T cells, or PBMCs; the material itself was cDNA or gDNA.

This clone was observed a single time. Some clones are missing from TCRdb's copy, which holds only in-frame ones; the method was immunoSEQ multiplex PCR. The table shows around 150,000 clones, with around 80% occurring only once. V was pared by 0 bases and J by 4 bases, with 16 bases between. Germline V gives CDR1 SGHKS, CDR2 YYEKEE (reference sequence). The CDR3 is 16 residues long. The source of this sequence is an elderly woman in a cohort sampled during active or convalescent COVID-19. This sequence joins TRBV5-5 and TRBJ1-1, with D perhaps TRBD1 (5 bases). Material for sequencing was peripheral blood. The CDR3 region is CASSLGAGRSSTEAFF. CDR3 in DNA: TGTGCCAGCAGCTTGGGGGCGGGACGTTCGAGCACTGAAGCTTTCTTT.